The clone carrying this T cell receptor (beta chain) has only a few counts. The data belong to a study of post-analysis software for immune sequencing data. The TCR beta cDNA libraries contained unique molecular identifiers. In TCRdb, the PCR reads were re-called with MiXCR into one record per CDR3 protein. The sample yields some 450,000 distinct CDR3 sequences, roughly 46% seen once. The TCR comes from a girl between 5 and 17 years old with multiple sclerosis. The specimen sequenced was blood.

The CDR3 sequence: CASSLYLGAGANVLTF. The CDR3, as DNA: TGTGCCAGCAGTTTATATCTGGGTGCTGGGGCCAACGTCCTGACTTTC. The chain is built from TRBV27 and TRBJ2-6, with D uncertain. V lost 1 base to trimming and J lost 2 bases, with 9 bases between them. There are 16 residues in the CDR3. Looked up from germline, CDR1 is MNHEY and CDR2 is SMNVEV (reference sequence).